This TCR beta chain was documented in a study of OX40 agonist ivuxolimab in advanced cancers. Overall study: Ivuxolimab, which patients received intravenously every 2 weeks, was dosed at 0.01 to 10 mg/kg. The study enrolled dose-escalation patients with hepatocellular carcinoma, melanoma, renal cell or head and neck cancer.

Trimming left V 8 bases short and J 6 bases short, with 23 bases between. CDR3 length: 16 residues. The germline gives CDR1 ENHRY, CDR2 SYGVKD. Here immunoSEQ multiplex PCR was the method, and the copy in TCRdb shows in-frame clones only, minus some. The table lists almost 50,000 clones, about 80% of them singletons, with approximately 1.6% in the top ten. This TCR came from an adult with an advanced solid tumor such as melanoma, head and neck, liver or kidney cancer. The starting material was CD4+ or CD8+ T cells sorted from blood, obtained in a trial of the OX40 agonist ivuxolimab. This sequence joins TRBV10-3 and TRBJ2-1; tentatively, D is TRBD1 or TRBD2 (5 bases each). CDR3 amino acids: CAIGALGSLALNEQFF. In DNA form, the CDR3 reads TGTGCCATCGGGGCCCTAGGATCTCTAGCCCTCAATGAGCAGTTCTTC.